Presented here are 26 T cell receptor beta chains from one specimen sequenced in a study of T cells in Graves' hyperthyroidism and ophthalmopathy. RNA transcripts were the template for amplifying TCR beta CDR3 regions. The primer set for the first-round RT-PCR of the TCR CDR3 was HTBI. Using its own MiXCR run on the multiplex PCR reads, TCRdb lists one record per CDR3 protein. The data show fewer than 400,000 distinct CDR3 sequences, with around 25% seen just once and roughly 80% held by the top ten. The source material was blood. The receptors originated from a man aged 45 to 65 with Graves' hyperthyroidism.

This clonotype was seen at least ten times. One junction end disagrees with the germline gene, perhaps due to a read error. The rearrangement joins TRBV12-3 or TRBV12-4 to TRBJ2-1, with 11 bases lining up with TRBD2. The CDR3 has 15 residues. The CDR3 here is CASSLGLAGGNEQFF. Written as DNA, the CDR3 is TGTGCCAGCAGCTTAGGGCTAGCGGGGGGAAATGAGCAGTTCTTC.

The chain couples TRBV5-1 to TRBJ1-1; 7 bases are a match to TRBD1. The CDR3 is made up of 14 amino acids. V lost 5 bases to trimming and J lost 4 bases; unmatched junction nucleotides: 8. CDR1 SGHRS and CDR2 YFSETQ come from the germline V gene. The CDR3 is CASSWGTASTEAFF. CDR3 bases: TGCGCCAGCAGTTGGGGGACAGCAAGCACTGAAGCTTTCTTT. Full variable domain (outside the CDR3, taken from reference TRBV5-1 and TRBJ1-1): KAGVTQTPRYLIKTRGQQVTLSCSPISGHRSVSWYQQTPGQGLQFLFEYFSETQRNKGNFPGRFSGRQFSNSRSEMNVSTLELGDSALYLCASSWGTASTEAFFGQGTRLTVV.

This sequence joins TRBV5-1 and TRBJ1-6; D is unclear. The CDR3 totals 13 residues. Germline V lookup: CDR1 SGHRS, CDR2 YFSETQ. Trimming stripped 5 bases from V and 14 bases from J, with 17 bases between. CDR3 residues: CASRAEEHETLHF. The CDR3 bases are TGCGCCAGCAGAGCCGAGGAGCATGAAACCCTCCACTTT.

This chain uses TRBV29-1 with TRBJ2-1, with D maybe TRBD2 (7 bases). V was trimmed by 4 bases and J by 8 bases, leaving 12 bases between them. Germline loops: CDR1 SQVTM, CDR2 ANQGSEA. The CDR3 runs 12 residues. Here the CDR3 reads CSVGQGRDEQFF. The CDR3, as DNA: TGCAGCGTTGGCCAGGGGAGGGATGAGCAGTTCTTC.

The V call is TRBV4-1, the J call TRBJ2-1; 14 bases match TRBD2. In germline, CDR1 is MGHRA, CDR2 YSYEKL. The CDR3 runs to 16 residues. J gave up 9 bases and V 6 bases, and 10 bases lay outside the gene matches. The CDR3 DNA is TGCGCCAGCAGAAGAGCCGGGACTAGCGGGAGTGTTGAGCAGTTCTTC. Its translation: CASRRAGTSGSVEQFF.

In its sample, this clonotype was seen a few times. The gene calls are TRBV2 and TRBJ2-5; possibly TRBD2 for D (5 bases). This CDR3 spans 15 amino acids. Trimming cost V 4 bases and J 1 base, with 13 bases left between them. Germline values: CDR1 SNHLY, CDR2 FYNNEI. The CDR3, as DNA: TGTGCCAGCAGTGGAGATGGACTCCCCCAAGAGACCCAGTACTTC. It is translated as CASSGDGLPQETQYF.

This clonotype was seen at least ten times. This CDR3 is CASSLPGGYEQYF. The CDR3, as DNA: TGTGCCAGCAGTTTACCGGGAGGCTACGAGCAGTACTTC. This chain uses TRBV28 with TRBJ2-7; TRBD2 agrees at 7 bases. Looked up from germline, CDR1 is MDHEN and CDR2 is SYDVKM. Losses at the gene ends were 2 bases for V and 3 bases for J; bases not matched to a gene: 1. CDR3 size: 13 residues.

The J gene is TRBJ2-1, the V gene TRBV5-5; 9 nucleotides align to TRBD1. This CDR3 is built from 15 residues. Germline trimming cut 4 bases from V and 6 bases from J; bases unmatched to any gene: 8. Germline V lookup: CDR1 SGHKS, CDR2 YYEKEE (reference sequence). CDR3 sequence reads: CASSNRDRATNEQFF. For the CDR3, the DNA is TGTGCCAGCAGCAACCGGGACAGGGCCACCAATGAGCAGTTCTTC.

CDR3 amino acids: CASGSGQLIQETQYF. CDR3 bases: TGTGCTAGTGGTTCGGGACAGCTCATTCAAGAGACCCAGTACTTC. J is TRBJ2-5 and V is TRBV12-5; 7 bases are shared with TRBD1. The CDR3 totals 15 residues. Looked up from germline, CDR1 is LGHNT and CDR2 is FRNRAP. V shed 4 bases and J 2 bases; nucleotides not matched to a gene: 7.

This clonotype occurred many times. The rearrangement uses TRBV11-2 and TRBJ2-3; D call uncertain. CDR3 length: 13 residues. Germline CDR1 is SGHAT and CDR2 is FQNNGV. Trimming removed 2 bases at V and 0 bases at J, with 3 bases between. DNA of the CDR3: TGTGCCAGCAGCTTACGGAGCACAGATACGCAGTATTTT. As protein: CASSLRSTDTQYF. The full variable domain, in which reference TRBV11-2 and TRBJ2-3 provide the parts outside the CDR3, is EAGVAQSPRYKIIEKRQSVAFWCNPISGHATLYWYQQILGQGPKLLIQFQNNGVVDDSQLPKDRFSAERLKGVDSTLKIQPAKLEDSAVYLCASSLRSTDTQYFGPGTRLTVL.

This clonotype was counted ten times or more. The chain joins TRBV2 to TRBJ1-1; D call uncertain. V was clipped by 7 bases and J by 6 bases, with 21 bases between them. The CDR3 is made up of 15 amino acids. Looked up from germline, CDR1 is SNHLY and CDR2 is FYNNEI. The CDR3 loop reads CASNPLAYSLAEAFF. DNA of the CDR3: TGTGCCAGCAACCCTCTAGCTTACTCTCTCGCTGAAGCTTTCTTT.

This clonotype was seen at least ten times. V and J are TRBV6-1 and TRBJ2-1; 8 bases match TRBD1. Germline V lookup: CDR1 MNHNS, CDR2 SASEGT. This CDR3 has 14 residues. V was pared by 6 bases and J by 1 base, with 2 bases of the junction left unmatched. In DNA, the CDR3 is TGTGCCAGCAGCAGACAGGGGTCCTACAATGAGCAGTTCTTC. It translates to CASSRQGSYNEQFF.

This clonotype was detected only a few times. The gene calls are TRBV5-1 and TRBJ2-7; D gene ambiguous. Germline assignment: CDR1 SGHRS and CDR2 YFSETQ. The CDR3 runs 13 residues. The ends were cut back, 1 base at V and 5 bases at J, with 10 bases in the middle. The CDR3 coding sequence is TGCGCCAGCAGCTTGTATCCAGACGACGAGCAGTACTTC. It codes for CASSLYPDDEQYF.

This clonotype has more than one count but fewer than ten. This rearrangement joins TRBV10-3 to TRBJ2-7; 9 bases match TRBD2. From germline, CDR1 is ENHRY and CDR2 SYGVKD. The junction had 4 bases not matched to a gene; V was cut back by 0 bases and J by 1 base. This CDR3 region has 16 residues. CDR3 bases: TGTGCCATCAGTGAGTCGCGGGGGGGACAGTCCTACGAGCAGTACTTC. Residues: CAISESRGGQSYEQYF.

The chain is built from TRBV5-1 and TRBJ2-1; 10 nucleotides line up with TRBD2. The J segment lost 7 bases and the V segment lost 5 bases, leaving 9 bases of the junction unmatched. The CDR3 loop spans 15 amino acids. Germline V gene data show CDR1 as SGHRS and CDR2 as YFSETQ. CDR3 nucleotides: TGCGCCAGCAGGAAAATAGCGGGAGGAGAAAATGAGCAGTTCTTC. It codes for CASRKIAGGENEQFF.

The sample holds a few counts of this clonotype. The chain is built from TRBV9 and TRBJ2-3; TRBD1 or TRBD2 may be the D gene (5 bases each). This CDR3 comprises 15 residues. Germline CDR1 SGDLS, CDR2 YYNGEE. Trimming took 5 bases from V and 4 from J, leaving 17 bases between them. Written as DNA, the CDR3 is TGTGCCAGCAGAAGCGGCCAGGGCGGCGCAGATACGCAGTATTTT. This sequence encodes CASRSGQGGADTQYF.

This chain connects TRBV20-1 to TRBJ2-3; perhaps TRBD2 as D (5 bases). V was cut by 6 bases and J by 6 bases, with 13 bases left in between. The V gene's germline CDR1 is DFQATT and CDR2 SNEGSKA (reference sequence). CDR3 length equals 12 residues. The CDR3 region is CSAIAGLDTQYF. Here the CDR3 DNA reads TGCAGTGCAATAGCTGGACTGGATACGCAGTATTTT.

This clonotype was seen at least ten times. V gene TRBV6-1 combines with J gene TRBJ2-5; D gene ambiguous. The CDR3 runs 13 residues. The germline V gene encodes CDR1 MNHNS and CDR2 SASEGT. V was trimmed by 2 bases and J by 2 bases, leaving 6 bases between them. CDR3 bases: TGTGCCAGCAGTGAACTCGAACAAGAGACCCAGTACTTC. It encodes CASSELEQETQYF.

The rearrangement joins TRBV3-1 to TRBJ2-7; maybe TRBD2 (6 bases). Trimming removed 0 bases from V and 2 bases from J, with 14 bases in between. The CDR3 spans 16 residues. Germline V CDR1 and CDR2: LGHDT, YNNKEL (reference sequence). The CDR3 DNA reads TGTGCCAGCAGCCAAGATTTCGGGGGAGCGGCCTACGAGCAGTACTTC. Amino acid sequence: CASSQDFGGAAYEQYF.

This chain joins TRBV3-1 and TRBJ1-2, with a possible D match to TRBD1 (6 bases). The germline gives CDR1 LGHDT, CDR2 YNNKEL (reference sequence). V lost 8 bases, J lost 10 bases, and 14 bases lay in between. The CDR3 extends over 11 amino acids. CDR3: CASAGRGFYTF. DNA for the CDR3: TGTGCCAGCGCAGGAAGGGGGTTCTACACCTTC.

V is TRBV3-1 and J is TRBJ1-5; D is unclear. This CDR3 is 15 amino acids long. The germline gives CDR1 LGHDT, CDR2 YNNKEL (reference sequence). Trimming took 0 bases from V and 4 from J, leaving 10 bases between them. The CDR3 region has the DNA TGTGCCAGCAGCCAAGATCCCCAAGCAAATCAGCCCCAGCATTTT. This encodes CASSQDPQANQPQHF.

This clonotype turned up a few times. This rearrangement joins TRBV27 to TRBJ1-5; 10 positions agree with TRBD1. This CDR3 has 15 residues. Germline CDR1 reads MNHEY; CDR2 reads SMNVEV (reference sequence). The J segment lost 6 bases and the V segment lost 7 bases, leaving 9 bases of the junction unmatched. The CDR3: CASKPTGGLGQPQHF. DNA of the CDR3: TGTGCCAGCAAGCCGACAGGGGGCTTGGGTCAGCCCCAGCATTTT.

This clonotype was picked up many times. CDR3 in DNA: TGCGCCAGCAGCACAGACAGGGCCTTTAACGAGCAGTACTTC. It translates to CASSTDRAFNEQYF. The chain recombines TRBV5-1 with TRBJ2-7; 7 bases align to TRBD1. Germline CDR1 is SGHRS and CDR2 is YFSETQ. The CDR3 contains 14 residues. Trimming removed 4 bases from V and 5 bases from J; junction bases left unmatched: 9. Together with reference TRBV5-1 and TRBJ2-7, the CDR3 gives the full variable domain: KAGVTQTPRYLIKTRGQQVTLSCSPISGHRSVSWYQQTPGQGLQFLFEYFSETQRNKGNFPGRFSGRQFSNSRSEMNVSTLELGDSALYLCASSTDRAFNEQYFGPGTRLTVT.

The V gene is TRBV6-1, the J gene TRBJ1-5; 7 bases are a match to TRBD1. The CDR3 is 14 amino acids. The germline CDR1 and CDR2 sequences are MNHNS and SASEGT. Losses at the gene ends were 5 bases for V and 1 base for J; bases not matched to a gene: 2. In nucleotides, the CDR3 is TGTGCCAGCAGTCACAGGGGCAGCAATCAGCCCCAGCATTTT. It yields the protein CASSHRGSNQPQHF.

In DNA, the CDR3 is TGTGCCAGCAGCCACCCCTTAAGAACCGGGGAGCTGTTTTTT. Translating it yields CASSHPLRTGELFF. The V and J genes are TRBV12-3 or TRBV12-4 and TRBJ2-2; no firm D call. Trimming pared 6 bases from V and 5 bases from J, leaving 13 bases between. The CDR3 sequence is 14 residues long.

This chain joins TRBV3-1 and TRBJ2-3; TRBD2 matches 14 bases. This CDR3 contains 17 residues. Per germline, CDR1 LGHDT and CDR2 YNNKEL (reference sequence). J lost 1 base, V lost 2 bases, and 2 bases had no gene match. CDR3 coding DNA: TGTGCCAGCAGCCAAAAGGGACTAGCGGGGGGCACAGATACGCAGTATTTT. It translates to CASSQKGLAGGTDTQYF.